These 4 T cell receptor beta chains share one sample of origin, sequenced in a study of blood T cells in healthy people across ages (dated by TCRdb to the mid-2010s). The method was 5' RACE. The instrument given in TCRdb is Illumina HiSeq 2500. A second PCR of about 6 to 11 cycles was performed with a sample-barcoded 5' primer and a J-beta primer mix. In-frame beta chains were kept once TCRdb had trimmed the public reads at Q25 with fastp and called clones with MiXCR. Entries that share a CDR3 protein sequence are merged under the most common genes and DNA. A total of some 550,000 distinct CDR3 sequences appear in this sample, about 45% of them only once. The top ten clones comprise 20% to 25% of the sample. Sequenced input: blood. These receptors all stem from an older man in good health.

The CDR3 DNA is TGTGCCAGCAGTACAGGACAGTACAATGAGCAGTTCTTC. It codes for CASSTGQYNEQFF. The chain has TRBV28 and TRBJ2-1; D possibly corresponds to TRBD1 (6 bases). V gave up 5 bases and J gave up 4 bases, with 9 bases separating them. CDR1 and CDR2 from the germline V gene are MDHEN and SYDVKM. CDR3 size: 13 residues. Full variable domain (missing parts from reference TRBV28 and TRBJ2-1): DVKVTQSSRYLVKRTGEKVFLECVQDMDHENMFWYRQDPGLGLRLIYFSYDVKMKEKGDIPEGYSVSREKKERFSLILESASTNQTSMYLCASSTGQYNEQFFGPGTRLTVL.

This sequence joins TRBV27 and TRBJ1-5; possible D gene TRBD1, 5 bases. Trimming removed 4 bases at V and 7 bases at J, with 11 bases between. CDR1 MNHEY and CDR2 SMNVEV come from the germline V gene (reference sequence). The CDR3 covers 13 residues. The CDR3 loop is CASSWGVGQPQHF. The CDR3 DNA reads as TGTGCCAGCAGTTGGGGCGTCGGGCAGCCCCAGCATTTT.

The genes are TRBV6-2 or TRBV6-3 and TRBJ2-7, with TRBD2 identical over 8 bases. This CDR3 spans 15 amino acids. From germline, CDR1 is MNHEY and CDR2 SVGEGT. With 0 bases clipped from V and 4 bases from J, the junction kept 5 bases outside the gene matches. As DNA, the CDR3 is TGTGCCAGCAGTTACTCATCCAGCGGGGGTTACGAGCAGTACTTC. As protein: CASSYSSSGGYEQYF.

The genes are TRBV20-1 and TRBJ2-7; tentative D call: TRBD1 (6 bases). From germline, CDR1 is DFQATT and CDR2 SNEGSKA (reference sequence). The CDR3 spans 15 residues. V lost 3 bases and J lost 0, with 15 bases in between. The DNA for the CDR3 is TGCAGTGCTAGTATTCCTCTAGGGGGCTCCTACGAGCAGTACTTC. This translates into CSASIPLGGSYEQYF.